This passage covers 18 T cell receptor beta chains from one sample sequenced in a study of cytomegalovirus exposure and HLA in healthy donors. PCR used 60 Vbeta primers and 13 Jbeta primers. Sequencing used immunoSEQ multiplex PCR; TCRdb keeps in-frame clones, though not all of them. The sample holds about 85,000 clones; about 80% are singletons and the top ten take less than 40%. The sequenced sample was PBMCs. The receptors derive from a man aged 50-60 years in good health and CMV-seropositive.

This clone has just a few counts. CDR3 in DNA: TGTGCCAGCTCACGTGAGGCAGATACGCAGTATTTT. Protein: CASSREADTQYF. The genes are TRBV18 and TRBJ2-3; D is uncertain. Germline-derived CDR1 and CDR2 are KGHSH and LQKENI. The CDR3 is made up of 12 amino acids. The V end lost 4 bases, the J end lost 4 bases, and 6 bases lay between the germline ends. Drawing the rest from reference TRBV18 and TRBJ2-3, the complete variable domain is NAGVMQNPRHLVRRRGQEARLRCSPMKGHSHVYWYRQLPEEGLKFMVYLQKENIIDESGMPKERFSAEFPKEGPSILRIQQVVRGDSAAYFCASSREADTQYFGPGTRLTVL.

The DNA for the CDR3 is TGTGCCAGCAGCTTAGCGCTAGCGCGCCCCCAAGAGACCCAGTACTTC. Amino acid sequence: CASSLALARPQETQYF. The rearrangement uses TRBV7-6 and TRBJ2-5, with a weak D call TRBD2 (6 bases). Trimming removed 0 bases from V and 1 base from J, with 12 bases in between. From germline, CDR1 is SGHVS and CDR2 FNYEAQ. This CDR3 spans 16 amino acids.

The chain joins TRBV5-1 to TRBJ2-1, with 11 bases that match TRBD2. This CDR3 spans 14 amino acids. CDR1 is SGHRS and CDR2 is YFSETQ in the germline V gene. V shed 2 bases and J 13 bases; nucleotides not matched to a gene: 8. CDR3 coding DNA: TGCGCCAGCAGCTTCGGGACTAGCGGAAATACTCAGTTCTTC. This encodes CASSFGTSGNTQFF.

The sample holds a few counts of this clone. V and J are TRBV4-1 and TRBJ2-7, with TRBD1 matching 7 bases. Germline values: CDR1 MGHRA, CDR2 YSYEKL. V was clipped by 3 bases and J by 1 base; unmatched bases: 6. The CDR3 extends over 15 amino acids. CDR3 in amino acids: CASSHPGQASYEQYF. In DNA, the CDR3 is TGCGCCAGCAGCCACCCCGGACAGGCGTCCTACGAGCAGTACTTC.

The chain has TRBV2 and TRBJ2-2, with a weak D call TRBD1 (5 bases). V was clipped by 6 bases and J by 8 bases, with 10 bases between them. The CDR3 has 12 amino acids. CDR1 is SNHLY and CDR2 is FYNNEI in the germline V gene. The CDR3 sequence: CASSQGWGELFF. CDR3 DNA sequence: TGTGCCAGCAGCCAGGGATGGGGGGAGCTGTTTTTT. The variable domain in full, completed from reference TRBV2 and TRBJ2-2, reads EPEVTQTPSHQVTQMGQEVILRCVPISNHLYFYWYRQILGQKVEFLVSFYNNEISEKSEIFDDQFSVERPDGSNFTLKIRSTKLEDSAMYFCASSQGWGELFFGEGSRLTVL.

V is TRBV6-5 and J is TRBJ2-1; 9 nucleotides agree with TRBD2. V dropped 8 bases and J dropped 7; count of bases not matched to a gene: 9. Germline V gene data show CDR1 as MNHEY and CDR2 as SVGAGI. The CDR3 runs 14 residues. The CDR3 spells CASGGTSIINEQFF. The CDR3 DNA reads TGTGCCAGCGGAGGGACTAGCATAATTAATGAGCAGTTCTTC.

This clone was found once. The chain combines TRBV7-8 with TRBJ1-5; 7 nucleotides match TRBD1. The length of the CDR3 is 17 residues. V gave up 4 bases and J gave up 0 bases; unmatched junction bases: 9. The germline CDR1 and CDR2 sequences are SGHVS and FQNEAQ. CDR3 in amino acids: CASSSSQTGLSNQPQHF. Here the CDR3 DNA reads TGTGCCAGCAGCTCCAGTCAGACAGGGCTTAGCAATCAGCCCCAGCATTTT.

The chain combines TRBV7-8 with TRBJ2-7; 15 bases agree with TRBD2. Trimming took 5 bases from V and 7 from J; bases not matched to a gene: 15. CDR3 size: 18 residues. Germline V lookup: CDR1 SGHVS, CDR2 FQNEAQ. CDR3 amino acids: CASSIGLAGGPGLYEQYF. CDR3 bases: TGTGCCAGCAGCATCGGACTAGCGGGAGGGCCTGGTTTATATGAGCAGTACTTC.

The chain is built from TRBV19 and TRBJ1-2; D remains unclear. This CDR3 has 15 residues. Trimming took off 0 bases at V and 5 bases at J, with 13 bases between the two ends. Germline CDR1 LNHDA, CDR2 SQIVND (reference sequence). The CDR3 coding sequence is TGTGCCAGTAGTATAGATCAATTCGGGAGGTATGGCTACACCTTC. It codes for CASSIDQFGRYGYTF.

This sequence joins TRBV9 and TRBJ2-2, with 8 nucleotides matching TRBD1. CDR1 SGDLS and CDR2 YYNGEE come from the germline V gene. V gave up 7 bases and J gave up 6 bases; unmatched junction bases: 14. The CDR3 contains 16 residues. CDR3 region: CASGVLGAGGPGELFF. CDR3 nucleotide sequence: TGTGCCAGCGGGGTATTAGGGGCAGGGGGCCCCGGGGAGCTGTTTTTT. The full variable domain, rest sourced from reference TRBV9 and TRBJ2-2, is DSGVTQTPKHLITATGQRVTLRCSPRSGDLSVYWYQQSLDQGLQFLIQYYNGEERAKGNILERFSAQQFPDLHSELNLSSLELGDSALYFCASGVLGAGGPGELFFGEGSRLTVL.

This chain connects TRBV25-1 to TRBJ1-3; D is undetermined. The germline CDR1 and CDR2 sequences are MGHDK and SYGVNS. The CDR3 spans 16 residues. The germline V and J ends were trimmed by 2 bases and 0 bases, with 11 bases remaining between them. DNA for the CDR3: TGTGCCAGCAGTGAAGGGCACTGGCTCTCTGGAAACACCATATATTTT. As protein: CASSEGHWLSGNTIYF.

J is TRBJ1-1 and V is TRBV7-2; TRBD1 is a possible D gene (5 bases). Trimming removed 4 bases at V and 8 bases at J, with 17 bases between. The CDR3 is 14 residues long. Looked up from germline, CDR1 is SGHTA and CDR2 is FQGNSA. CDR3 sequence: CASSSDTVAIEAFF. The CDR3 region has the DNA TGTGCCAGCAGCTCGGACACGGTCGCCATAGAAGCTTTCTTT.

The rearrangement uses TRBV19 and TRBJ2-7; D unclear. This CDR3 has 14 residues. Trimming stripped 2 bases from V and 2 bases from J, with 10 bases between. Germline CDR1 is LNHDA and CDR2 is SQIVND (reference sequence). The CDR3 reads CASSISRMAYEQYF. CDR3 nucleotide sequence: TGTGCCAGTAGTATATCCAGGATGGCCTACGAGCAGTACTTC.

The chain recombines TRBV7-2 with TRBJ2-3; TRBD2 aligns across 12 bases. The CDR3 contains 16 residues. V shed 1 base, J shed 3 bases, and the junction held 2 bases outside the gene matches. The germline gives CDR1 SGHTA, CDR2 FQGNSA. CDR3 in amino acids: CASSLGLAGGTDTQYF. DNA for the CDR3: TGTGCCAGCAGCTTAGGCCTAGCGGGAGGGACAGATACGCAGTATTTT.

The chain couples TRBV18 to TRBJ2-7, with 7 bases lining up with TRBD2. With V trimmed by 3 bases and J by 2 bases, 1 base remained unmatched. The CDR3 totals 13 residues. The germline V gene has CDR1 KGHSH and CDR2 LQKENI. The CDR3 bases are TGTGCCAGCTCACCCGGGGGGACCTACGAGCAGTACTTC. Encoded protein: CASSPGGTYEQYF.

The chain recombines TRBV4-2 with TRBJ1-2; D gene uncertain. Looked up from germline, CDR1 is LGHNA and CDR2 is YNFKEQ. The V gene lost 3 bases and the J gene lost 2 bases, with 4 bases spanning the gap. CDR3 length: 12 residues. In DNA, the CDR3 is TGTGCCAGCAGCCAGTCGAACTATGGCTACACCTTC. It translates to CASSQSNYGYTF.

The chain recombines TRBV5-4 with TRBJ2-7; 9 positions match TRBD1. The CDR3 runs to 15 residues. The germline gives CDR1 SGHNT, CDR2 YYREEE (reference sequence). The V segment lost 0 bases and the J segment 2 bases; nucleotides outside the gene matches: 3. The CDR3 loop reads CASSLGTGAPYEQYF. CDR3 nucleotide sequence: TGTGCCAGCAGCTTGGGGACAGGGGCTCCCTACGAGCAGTACTTC.

This clone was seen a handful of times. The V gene is TRBV10-3, the J gene TRBJ2-2, with a possible D match to TRBD2 (6 bases). The CDR3 contains 16 residues. Germline lookup yields CDR1 ENHRY and CDR2 SYGVKD. Between the trimmed V and J ends, which lost 5 bases and 1 base, there was a span of 14 bases. CDR3 bases: TGTGCCATCAGTACCGAGGAGCGGGTGAACACCGGGGAGCTGTTTTTT. Protein sequence: CAISTEERVNTGELFF.